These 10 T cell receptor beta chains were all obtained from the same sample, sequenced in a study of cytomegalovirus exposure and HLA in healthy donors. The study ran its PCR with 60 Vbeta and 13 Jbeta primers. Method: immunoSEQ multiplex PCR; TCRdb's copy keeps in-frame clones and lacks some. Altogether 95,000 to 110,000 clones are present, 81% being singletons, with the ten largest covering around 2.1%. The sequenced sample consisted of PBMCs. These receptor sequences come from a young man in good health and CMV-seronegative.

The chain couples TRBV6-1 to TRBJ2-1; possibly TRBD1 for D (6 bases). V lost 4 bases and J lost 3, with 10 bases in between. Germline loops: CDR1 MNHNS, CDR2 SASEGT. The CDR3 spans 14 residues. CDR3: CASSGGTYYNEQFF. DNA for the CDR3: TGTGCCAGCAGTGGAGGGACATACTACAATGAGCAGTTCTTC.

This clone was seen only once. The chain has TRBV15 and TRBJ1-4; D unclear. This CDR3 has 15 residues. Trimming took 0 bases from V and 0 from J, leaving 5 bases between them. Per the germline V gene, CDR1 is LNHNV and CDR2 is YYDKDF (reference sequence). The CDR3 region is CATSRDPATNEKLFF. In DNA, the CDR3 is TGTGCCACCAGCAGAGACCCAGCAACTAATGAAAAACTGTTTTTT. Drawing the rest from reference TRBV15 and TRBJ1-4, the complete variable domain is DAMVIQNPRYQVTQFGKPVTLSCSQTLNHNVMYWYQQKSSQAPKLLFHYYDKDFNNEADTPDNFQSRRPNTSFCFLDIRSPGLGDTAMYLCATSRDPATNEKLFFGSGTQLSVL.

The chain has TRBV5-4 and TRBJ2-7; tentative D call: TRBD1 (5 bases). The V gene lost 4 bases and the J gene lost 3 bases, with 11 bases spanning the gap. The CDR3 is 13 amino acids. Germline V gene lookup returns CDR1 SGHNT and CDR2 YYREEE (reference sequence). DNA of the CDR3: TGTGCCAGCAGCCCAGCAGGGCGCTACGAGCAGTACTTC. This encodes CASSPAGRYEQYF. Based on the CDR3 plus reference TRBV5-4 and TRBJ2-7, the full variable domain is ETGVTQSPTHLIKTRGQQVTLRCSSQSGHNTVSWYQQALGQGPQFIFQYYREEENGRGNFPPRFSGLQFPNYSSELNVNALELDDSALYLCASSPAGRYEQYFGPGTRLTVT.

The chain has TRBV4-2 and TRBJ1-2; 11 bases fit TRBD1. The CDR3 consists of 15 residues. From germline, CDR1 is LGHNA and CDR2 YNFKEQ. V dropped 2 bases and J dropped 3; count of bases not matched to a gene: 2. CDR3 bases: TGTGCCAGCAGCCAACGGACAGGGGGCGACTATGGCTACACCTTC. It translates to CASSQRTGGDYGYTF.

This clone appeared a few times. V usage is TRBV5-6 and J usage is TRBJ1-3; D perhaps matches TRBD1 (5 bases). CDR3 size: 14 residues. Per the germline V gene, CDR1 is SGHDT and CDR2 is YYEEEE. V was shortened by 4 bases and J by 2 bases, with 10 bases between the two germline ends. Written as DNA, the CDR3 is TGTGCCAGCAGCCGGGGGAATACTGGAAACACCATATATTTT. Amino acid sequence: CASSRGNTGNTIYF.

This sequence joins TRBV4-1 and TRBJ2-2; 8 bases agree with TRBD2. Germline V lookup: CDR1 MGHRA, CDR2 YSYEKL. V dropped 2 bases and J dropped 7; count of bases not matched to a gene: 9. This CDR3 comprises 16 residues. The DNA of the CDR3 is TGCGCCAGCAGCCAAAGGGACAAGCGGGGGCACGGGGAGCTGTTTTTT. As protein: CASSQRDKRGHGELFF.

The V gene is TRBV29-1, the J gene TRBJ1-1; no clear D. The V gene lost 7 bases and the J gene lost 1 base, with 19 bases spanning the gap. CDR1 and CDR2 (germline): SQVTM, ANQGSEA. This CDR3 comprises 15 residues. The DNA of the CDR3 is TGCAGCGCTACCCTTGGAGGGCAGGAGAACACTGAAGCTTTCTTT. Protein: CSATLGGQENTEAFF.

The CDR3 spells CASSFTGVAGELFF. DNA for the CDR3: TGTGCCAGCAGCTTCACAGGGGTAGCCGGGGAGCTGTTTTTT. This sequence joins TRBV7-6 and TRBJ2-2; TRBD1 agrees at 7 bases. Per the germline V gene, CDR1 is SGHVS and CDR2 is FNYEAQ. The CDR3 sequence is 14 residues long. V shed 3 bases and J 6 bases; nucleotides not matched to a gene: 4.

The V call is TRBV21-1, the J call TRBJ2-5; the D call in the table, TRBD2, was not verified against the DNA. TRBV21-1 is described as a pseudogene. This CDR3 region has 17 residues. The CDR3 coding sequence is TGTGCCAGCAGCCCCGCCGGAGAAACTAGCTACCAAGAGACCCAGTACTTC. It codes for CASSPAGETSYQETQYF.

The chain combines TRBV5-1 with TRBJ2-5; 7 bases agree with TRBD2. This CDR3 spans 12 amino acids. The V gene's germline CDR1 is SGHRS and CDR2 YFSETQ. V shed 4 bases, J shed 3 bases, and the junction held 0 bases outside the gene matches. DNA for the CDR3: TGCGCCAGCAGCCGGGGGGAAGAGACCCAGTACTTC. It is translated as CASSRGEETQYF.